This entry lists 20 T cell receptor beta chains sequenced from one sample in a study of neurological immune-mediated disorders. TCRdb passed the 5' RACE reads through MiXCR, listing each CDR3 protein once. The data show 50,000 to 75,000 distinct CDR3 sequences, approximately 12% seen once. The sample consisted of PBMCs. Source of these receptors: a woman in her sixties with HTLV-1-associated myelopathy (HAM/TSP).

This clonotype came up many times. CDR3 loop: CSARDGTAAQETQYF. The CDR3 bases are TGCAGTGCTAGAGACGGGACGGCGGCACAAGAGACCCAGTACTTC. This chain joins TRBV20-1 and TRBJ2-5; D might be TRBD1 or TRBD2, each matching 5 bases. V was trimmed by 0 bases and J by 2 bases, leaving 13 bases between them. The CDR3 has 15 residues. CDR1 and CDR2 from the germline V gene are DFQATT and SNEGSKA (reference sequence).

There are many counts of this clonotype. The chain employs TRBV15 and TRBJ2-7; D is ambiguous. V lost 0 bases and J 4 bases, leaving 10 bases between the germline ends. Germline V CDR1 and CDR2: LNHNV, YYDKDF (reference sequence). The CDR3 is made up of 14 amino acids. CDR3 loop: CATSRDPLGYEQYF. In DNA form, the CDR3 reads TGTGCCACCAGCAGAGATCCGCTAGGGTACGAGCAGTACTTC.

This clonotype was recorded at least ten times. The CDR3 region is CASRLPGQDSYGYTF. The CDR3 DNA is TGTGCCAGCAGACTTCCGGGACAGGATAGCTATGGCTACACCTTC. The chain employs TRBV6-5 and TRBJ1-2, with TRBD1 identical over 8 bases. This CDR3 has 15 residues. V shed 6 bases and J 4 bases; nucleotides not matched to a gene: 10. The V gene's germline CDR1 is MNHEY and CDR2 SVGAGI.

The V and J genes are TRBV6-5 and TRBJ2-3; TRBD2 matches 8 bases. Germline-derived CDR1 and CDR2 are MNHEY and SVGAGI. The CDR3 spans 15 residues. The J segment lost 2 bases and the V segment lost 2 bases, leaving 3 bases of the junction unmatched. Here the CDR3 reads CASSYHGRVTDTQYF. CDR3 DNA sequence: TGTGCCAGCAGTTACCACGGGAGGGTCACAGATACGCAGTATTTT.

In its sample, this clonotype was seen many times. The gene calls are TRBV20-1 and TRBJ2-7; D remains unclear. The CDR3 sequence is 13 residues long. CDR1 is DFQATT and CDR2 is SNEGSKA in the germline V gene (reference sequence). V was trimmed by 5 bases and J by 1 base, leaving 12 bases between them. The CDR3 is CSAVPDGSYEQYF. The CDR3 region has the DNA TGCAGTGCTGTTCCGGACGGTTCCTACGAGCAGTACTTC.

In its sample, this clonotype was seen many times. The chain employs TRBV10-3 and TRBJ2-1; TRBD2 aligns across 7 bases. The CDR3 extends over 15 amino acids. V gave up 7 bases and J gave up 0 bases; unmatched junction bases: 6. From germline, CDR1 is ENHRY and CDR2 SYGVKD. CDR3 sequence (DNA): TGTGCCATCACCACGCGGGAGAGCTCCTACAATGAGCAGTTCTTC. It codes for CAITTRESSYNEQFF.

This clonotype has at least ten counts. The rearrangement links TRBV29-1 to TRBJ2-7; either TRBD1 or TRBD2 may fit D (5 bases each). This CDR3 has 13 residues. Looked up from germline, CDR1 is SQVTM and CDR2 is ANQGSEA. V lost 7 bases and J 0 bases, leaving 13 bases between the germline ends. The chain's CDR3 is CSAEGQSSYEQYF. CDR3 bases: TGCAGCGCCGAGGGGCAGAGCTCCTACGAGCAGTACTTC.

The gene calls are TRBV28 and TRBJ2-7, with D maybe TRBD1 (6 bases). V lost 5 bases and J 4 bases, leaving 15 bases between the germline ends. The CDR3 is 14 amino acids. Germline values: CDR1 MDHEN, CDR2 SYDVKM. Written as DNA, the CDR3 is TGTGCCAGCAGTGGCCCGACAGGCTTATACGAGCAGTACTTC. It encodes CASSGPTGLYEQYF.

This clonotype was counted many times. V is TRBV7-2 and J is TRBJ1-1; unclear D gene. The CDR3 has 14 amino acids. Trimming cost V 3 bases and J 5 bases, with 13 bases left between them. Looked up from germline, CDR1 is SGHTA and CDR2 is FQGNSA. For the CDR3, the DNA is TGTGCCAGCAGCTTTGGCCATACCAAGACTGAAGCTTTCTTT. It codes for CASSFGHTKTEAFF.

The sample holds many counts of this clonotype. The gene calls are TRBV7-2 and TRBJ2-7; D ambiguous. Germline loops: CDR1 SGHTA, CDR2 FQGNSA. The CDR3 has 14 residues. V was pared by 1 base and J by 0 bases, with 7 bases between. CDR3 coding DNA: TGTGCCAGCAGCTTAGTAGGCTCCTCCTACGAGCAGTACTTC. This translates into CASSLVGSSYEQYF.

This clonotype was detected a few times. The chain joins TRBV20-1 to TRBJ2-3, with 7 bases fitting TRBD2. This CDR3 comprises 18 residues. Losses at the gene ends were 1 base for V and 2 bases for J; bases not matched to a gene: 15. Germline V gene data show CDR1 as DFQATT and CDR2 as SNEGSKA (reference sequence). The CDR3 nucleotides are TGCAGTGCTAGAGTCGGCGGGAGCGGCGGGGGTTCCACAGATACGCAGTATTTT. Protein: CSARVGGSGGGSTDTQYF.

This clonotype was seen at least ten times. This chain uses TRBV5-1 with TRBJ2-5; 7 nucleotides match TRBD2. The CDR3 sequence is 14 residues long. The germline V gene has CDR1 SGHRS and CDR2 YFSETQ. The J segment lost 2 bases and the V segment lost 9 bases, leaving 10 bases of the junction unmatched. In DNA, the CDR3 is TGCGCCACCTCCCACCGGGACTATCAAGAGACCCAGTACTTC. Its protein is CATSHRDYQETQYF.

In its sample, this clonotype was seen a few times. This chain links TRBV4-1 with TRBJ2-1; 7 bases are a match to TRBD2. This CDR3 region has 13 residues. CDR1 and CDR2 from the germline V gene are MGHRA and YSYEKL. J lost 8 bases, V lost 3 bases, and 4 bases had no gene match. CDR3 protein: CASSHVAGDEQFF. DNA for the CDR3: TGCGCCAGCAGCCACGTCGCGGGGGATGAGCAGTTCTTC.

This clonotype came up many times. The V and J genes are TRBV20-1 and TRBJ2-6; the D gene is possibly TRBD2 (5 bases). CDR3 length: 14 residues. CDR1 is DFQATT and CDR2 is SNEGSKA in the germline V gene (reference sequence). V was cut by 6 bases and J by 0 bases, with 9 bases left in between. Here the CDR3 reads CSAQDSSGANVLTF. For the CDR3, the DNA is TGCAGTGCCCAGGACTCCTCTGGGGCCAACGTCCTGACTTTC.

This clonotype was seen a handful of times. The V gene is TRBV6-6, the J gene TRBJ1-1; D is undetermined. The germline V gene encodes CDR1 MNHNY and CDR2 SVGAGI (reference sequence). The V and J ends lost 2 bases and 0 bases respectively, with 4 bases between them. CDR3 size: 13 residues. Here the CDR3 DNA reads TGTGCCAGCAGTTACCGTATGAACACTGAAGCTTTCTTT. It is translated as CASSYRMNTEAFF.

This rearrangement joins TRBV5-1 to TRBJ2-2, with D tentatively TRBD1 (6 bases). CDR1 is SGHRS and CDR2 is YFSETQ in the germline V gene. The CDR3 contains 15 residues. V dropped 6 bases and J dropped 0 bases, with 12 bases sitting between them. The CDR3, as DNA: TGCGCCAGCACCCCACAGGGTTCGAACACCGGGGAGCTGTTTTTT. It yields the protein CASTPQGSNTGELFF. The variable domain in full, completed from reference TRBV5-1 and TRBJ2-2, reads KAGVTQTPRYLIKTRGQQVTLSCSPISGHRSVSWYQQTPGQGLQFLFEYFSETQRNKGNFPGRFSGRQFSNSRSEMNVSTLELGDSALYLCASTPQGSNTGELFFGEGSRLTVL.

V and J are TRBV29-1 and TRBJ1-1; perhaps TRBD1 as D (5 bases). V was clipped by 6 bases and J by 0 bases, with 14 bases between them. The CDR3 covers 14 residues. The germline V gene encodes CDR1 SQVTM and CDR2 ANQGSEA. In nucleotides, the CDR3 is TGCAGCGTCCGGGAGGGAGGGGTGAACACTGAAGCTTTCTTT. It codes for CSVREGGVNTEAFF.

This clonotype appeared many times. V is TRBV5-1 and J is TRBJ2-3, with TRBD2 matching 8 bases. Germline V gene data show CDR1 as SGHRS and CDR2 as YFSETQ. The CDR3 sequence is 15 residues long. Trimming removed 4 bases from V and 8 bases from J; junction bases left unmatched: 12. This chain's CDR3 is CASSPDPLRGGTQYF. Here the CDR3 DNA reads TGCGCCAGCAGCCCAGACCCGCTCCGGGGGGGTACGCAGTATTTT.

This chain links TRBV2 with TRBJ2-7, with a tentative D call TRBD2 (6 bases). V was clipped by 6 bases and J by 2 bases, with 11 bases between them. Germline CDR1 SNHLY, CDR2 FYNNEI. The length of the CDR3 is 13 residues. The CDR3: CASRRDGPYEQYF. In DNA form, the CDR3 reads TGTGCCAGCAGGCGGGACGGACCCTACGAGCAGTACTTC. Full variable domain (rest looked up from reference TRBV2 and TRBJ2-7): EPEVTQTPSHQVTQMGQEVILRCVPISNHLYFYWYRQILGQKVEFLVSFYNNEISEKSEIFDDQFSVERPDGSNFTLKIRSTKLEDSAMYFCASRRDGPYEQYFGPGTRLTVT.

To note about this clonotype: This may come from a read error, since a much larger clone is one base off. The V and J genes are TRBV5-1 and TRBJ2-5; 10 bases line up with TRBD2. The CDR3 is made up of 18 amino acids. V dropped 1 base and J dropped 4; count of bases not matched to a gene: 13. CDR1 is SGHRS and CDR2 is YFSETQ in the germline V gene. The CDR3: CASSLSLAGVRSGETQYF. CDR3 sequence (DNA): TGCGCCAGCAGCTTGTCGCTAGCGGGAGTTCGATCTGGAGAGACCCAGTACTTC.